The 27 T cell receptor beta chains below come from one sample, sequenced in a study of blood T cell repertoires in COVID-19. The repertoire was sequenced with immunoSEQ multiplex PCR; TCRdb's copy has only in-frame clones and lacks some. The sample lists roughly 250,000 clones, approximately 83% seen once, with less than 7.5% in the top ten. The specimen was peripheral blood. These receptors all stem from a woman between 45 and 60 years old with acute or convalescent COVID-19.

V and J are TRBV28 and TRBJ1-6, with 9 bases that match TRBD1. The CDR3 length is 15 residues. The J segment lost 8 bases and the V segment lost 7 bases, leaving 9 bases of the junction unmatched. The germline V gene encodes CDR1 MDHEN and CDR2 SYDVKM. The CDR3 bases are TGTGCCAGCAACCTCGGACAGGGGTTTTATTCACCCCTCCACTTT. It specifies CASNLGQGFYSPLHF.

This clone has just one count. The V and J genes are TRBV5-1 and TRBJ2-3; 10 bases match TRBD2. From germline, CDR1 is SGHRS and CDR2 YFSETQ. The CDR3 consists of 16 residues. The V and J ends lost 2 bases and 2 bases, in that order; junction bases with no gene match: 5. In DNA form, the CDR3 reads TGCGCCAGCAGCTTACTAGCGGGGCGCCTCACAGATACGCAGTATTTT. This sequence encodes CASSLLAGRLTDTQYF.

This clone was detected only once. The V gene is TRBV19, the J gene TRBJ1-4; 7 bases are shared with TRBD1. The CDR3 contains 13 residues. Germline trimming cut 5 bases from V and 8 bases from J; bases unmatched to any gene: 5. Germline V CDR1 and CDR2: LNHDA, SQIVND (reference sequence). CDR3 sequence reads: CASSDREREKLFF. In DNA, the CDR3 is TGTGCCAGTAGTGACAGGGAGAGGGAAAAACTGTTTTTT.

The V gene is TRBV7-3, the J gene TRBJ2-7, with D possibly being TRBD1 (6 bases). The V and J ends lost 5 bases and 6 bases respectively, with 17 bases between them. Looked up from germline, CDR1 is SGHTA and CDR2 is FQGTGA. The CDR3 is 14 amino acids. The CDR3 DNA reads TGTGCCAGCAGCACGGGACACCCCACGTCCGAGCAGTACTTC. Its translation: CASSTGHPTSEQYF.

The V call is TRBV12-3 or TRBV12-4, the J call TRBJ2-3; D is undetermined. Between the trimmed V and J ends, which lost 2 bases and 6 bases, there was a span of 9 bases. The CDR3 spans 13 residues. The CDR3 DNA reads TGTGCCAGCAGTTTAAGTCTGGAGGATACGCAGTATTTT. Its protein is CASSLSLEDTQYF.

The chain is built from TRBV7-9 and TRBJ2-2; weak D call: TRBD1 (5 bases). Germline V gene sequence: CDR1 SEHNR, CDR2 FQNEAQ (reference sequence). The CDR3 is 15 amino acids. Trimming stripped 2 bases from V and 3 bases from J, with 10 bases between. CDR3 sequence: CASSLMAGYTGELFF. The CDR3 bases are TGTGCCAGCAGCTTAATGGCAGGGTACACCGGGGAGCTGTTTTTT.

V gene TRBV5-1 combines with J gene TRBJ2-3; the match to TRBD2 covers 7 bases. The CDR3 runs 13 residues. With V trimmed by 4 bases and J by 5 bases, 4 bases remained unmatched. Germline V CDR1 and CDR2: SGHRS, YFSETQ. The CDR3 region is CASSTLAEDTQYF. Here the CDR3 DNA reads TGCGCCAGCAGCACGCTAGCGGAAGATACGCAGTATTTT.

The chain is built from TRBV27 and TRBJ1-5; 8 positions agree with TRBD1. The CDR3 has 15 amino acids. The V gene end was trimmed by 6 bases and the J gene end by 3 bases; junction bases not matched to a gene: 7. The germline V gene encodes CDR1 MNHEY and CDR2 SMNVEV (reference sequence). CDR3 nucleotide sequence: TGTGCCAGCAGCCCCGGGACAGGCCCCAATCAGCCCCAGCATTTT. This codes for CASSPGTGPNQPQHF.

V usage is TRBV4-3 and J usage is TRBJ1-3; 7 bases map to TRBD1. This CDR3 is 13 amino acids long. V lost 0 bases, J lost 7 bases, and 0 bases stayed unmatched. Germline V gene data show CDR1 as LGHNA and CDR2 as YSLEER. In DNA, the CDR3 is TGCGCCAGCAGCCAAGAACAGGGGAACACCATATATTTT. Residues: CASSQEQGNTIYF.

This chain joins TRBV6-9 and TRBJ2-2, with D perhaps matching TRBD1 (6 bases). Per the germline V gene, CDR1 is MNHGY and CDR2 is SVAAGI. Trimming left V 4 bases short and J 6 bases short, with 9 bases between. This CDR3 contains 13 residues. CDR3 protein: CASSLNRAGELFF. DNA of the CDR3: TGTGCCAGCAGTTTAAACAGGGCCGGGGAGCTGTTTTTT.

Here the CDR3 reads CASIRQGQGIGEQYF. In DNA, the CDR3 is TGTGCCAGCATCCGCCAGGGCCAGGGAATAGGCGAGCAGTACTTC. The genes are TRBV6-5 and TRBJ2-7; weak D call: TRBD1 (5 bases). The CDR3 loop spans 15 amino acids. V shed 7 bases and J shed 6 bases, with 22 bases lying between them. The germline V gene has CDR1 MNHEY and CDR2 SVGAGI.

This clone was found a few times. The chain has TRBV19 and TRBJ2-3, with 7 bases lining up with TRBD2. The CDR3 runs to 14 residues. Germline CDR1 and CDR2: LNHDA and SQIVND (reference sequence). V shed 4 bases and J 3 bases; nucleotides not matched to a gene: 4. Written as DNA, the CDR3 is TGTGCCAGTAGTAGCGGGAGTCTAACAGATACGCAGTATTTT. This codes for CASSSGSLTDTQYF.

The gene calls are TRBV28 and TRBJ1-2; 7 bases are a match to TRBD1. V shed 3 bases and J 8 bases; nucleotides not matched to a gene: 9. The CDR3 runs 14 residues. CDR1 MDHEN and CDR2 SYDVKM come from the germline V gene. The chain's CDR3 is CASSFLRQGGGYTF. In DNA, the CDR3 is TGTGCCAGCAGTTTCCTTCGACAGGGAGGAGGCTACACCTTC.

Here the CDR3 reads CSASAGGMNTEAFF. The CDR3 DNA sequence: TGCAGTGCTAGTGCAGGTGGCATGAACACTGAAGCTTTCTTT. J is TRBJ1-1 and V is TRBV20-1; no reliable D call. Germline-derived CDR1 and CDR2 are DFQATT and SNEGSKA (reference sequence). Trimming left V 3 bases short and J 0 bases short, with 11 bases between. This CDR3 contains 14 residues.

The J gene is TRBJ2-5, the V gene TRBV7-2, with a weak D call TRBD1 (5 bases). The V gene's germline CDR1 is SGHTA and CDR2 FQGNSA. The CDR3 has 13 amino acids. Between the trimmed V and J ends, which lost 2 bases and 5 bases, there was a span of 9 bases. The CDR3 DNA sequence: TGTGCCAGCAGCTTATCTGGGGCGGAGACCCAGTACTTC. Its protein product is CASSLSGAETQYF.

The gene calls are TRBV7-2 and TRBJ1-5, with no clear D. Germline values: CDR1 SGHTA, CDR2 FQGNSA. This CDR3 comprises 13 residues. The V gene lost 1 base and the J gene lost 3 bases, with 4 bases spanning the gap. The CDR3 sequence: CASSLEPNQPQHF. CDR3 nucleotide sequence: TGTGCCAGCAGCTTAGAGCCCAATCAGCCCCAGCATTTT. Full variable domain (remainder filled in from reference TRBV7-2 and TRBJ1-5): GAGVSQSPSNKVTEKGKDVELRCDPISGHTALYWYRQSLGQGLEFLIYFQGNSAPDKSGLPSDRFSAERTGGSVSTLTIQRTQQEDSAVYLCASSLEPNQPQHFGDGTRLSIL.

There are a few counts of this clone. This chain connects TRBV7-8 to TRBJ2-7; 8 bases line up with TRBD2. V lost 5 bases to trimming and J lost 4 bases; unmatched junction nucleotides: 7. Germline CDR1 SGHVS, CDR2 FQNEAQ. The CDR3 spans 14 residues. For the CDR3, the DNA is TGTGCCAGCAGCACCGGGGGGGCCGGGTACGAGCAGTACTTC. Translating it yields CASSTGGAGYEQYF.

The chain employs TRBV6-5 and TRBJ2-7, with D perhaps TRBD1 (6 bases). The CDR3 runs 14 residues. The V end lost 4 bases, the J end lost 6 bases, and 16 bases lay between the germline ends. Germline CDR1 MNHEY, CDR2 SVGAGI. CDR3 in amino acids: CASSSGQPGLEQYF. In DNA, the CDR3 is TGTGCCAGCAGTTCCGGACAGCCGGGTCTCGAGCAGTACTTC.

This clone was observed once. The chain recombines TRBV5-4 with TRBJ1-2; TRBD1 is a possible D gene (5 bases). CDR1 and CDR2 from the germline V gene are SGHNT and YYREEE (reference sequence). The V end lost 4 bases, the J end lost 6 bases, and 16 bases lay between the germline ends. This CDR3 has 14 residues. The CDR3 nucleotides are TGTGCCAGCAGCCCCGGGGCCACGGGAGATGGCTACACCTTC. Its protein is CASSPGATGDGYTF.

The chain links TRBV11-1 to TRBJ1-1, with a weak D call TRBD1 (6 bases). V lost 1 base and J 7 bases, leaving 10 bases between the germline ends. CDR1 is SGHAT and CDR2 is FQDESV in the germline V gene (reference sequence). The CDR3 loop spans 13 amino acids. The CDR3 region is CASSLGGQLEAFF. The CDR3, as DNA: TGTGCCAGCAGCTTAGGGGGGCAGCTTGAAGCTTTCTTT.

The V gene is TRBV27, the J gene TRBJ2-2; tentative D call: TRBD1 (6 bases). The CDR3 extends over 15 amino acids. CDR1 MNHEY and CDR2 SMNVEV come from the germline V gene (reference sequence). Deletions cut 6 bases from V and 3 bases from J, with 14 bases between. The DNA for the CDR3 is TGTGCCAGCAGCCTGGGACATCCGGACACCGGGGAGCTGTTTTTT. It translates to CASSLGHPDTGELFF.

The V call is TRBV19, the J call TRBJ1-5; no clear D gene. Per germline, CDR1 LNHDA and CDR2 SQIVND (reference sequence). V was pared by 3 bases and J by 1 base, with 19 bases between. The CDR3 is made up of 18 amino acids. CDR3 sequence (DNA): TGTGCCAGTAGTATGCGGTTGGCGGGGATCATCAGCAATCAGCCCCAGCATTTT. Translation gives CASSMRLAGIISNQPQHF.

As to this clone: At the DNA level, this CDR3 is encoded by other sequences in the same sample as well. This rearrangement joins TRBV7-9 to TRBJ1-2; a possible D gene is TRBD1 (5 bases). Germline CDR1 and CDR2: SEHNR and FQNEAQ (reference sequence). The CDR3 contains 13 residues. Deletions cut 4 bases from V and 6 bases from J, with 12 bases between. The CDR3 nucleotides read TGTGCCAGCAGCTCCTTGGGGACTGATGGCTACACCTTC. Protein: CASSSLGTDGYTF.

This chain links TRBV18 with TRBJ1-6; 7 bases match TRBD1. After removal of 5 bases from V and 8 bases from J, the junction contained 9 bases not matched to a gene. Germline-derived CDR1 and CDR2 are KGHSH and LQKENI. The CDR3 is 15 residues long. The CDR3 protein is CASSSTGFLDSPLHF. The DNA of the CDR3 is TGTGCCAGCTCATCGACAGGGTTTTTGGATTCACCCCTCCACTTT.

The chain recombines TRBV19 with TRBJ1-1; no clear D gene. Germline assignment: CDR1 LNHDA and CDR2 SQIVND (reference sequence). Trimming pared 1 base from V and 7 bases from J, leaving 13 bases between. The CDR3 runs to 14 residues. The CDR3, as DNA: TGTGCCAGTAGTATAGTGGGCACCGCCGGTGAAGCTTTCTTT. It codes for CASSIVGTAGEAFF. The full variable domain, rest sourced from reference TRBV19 and TRBJ1-1, is DGGITQSPKYLFRKEGQNVTLSCEQNLNHDAMYWYRQDPGQGLRLIYYSQIVNDFQKGDIAEGYSVSREKKESFPLTVTSAQKNPTAFYLCASSIVGTAGEAFFGQGTRLTVV.

The chain links TRBV7-2 to TRBJ1-4; D is perhaps TRBD1 (5 bases). V gave up 2 bases and J gave up 8 bases, with 24 bases separating them. Germline V gene lookup returns CDR1 SGHTA and CDR2 FQGNSA. The CDR3 is 18 residues long. CDR3 residues: CASSLNLGGEGLGEKLFF. In nucleotides, the CDR3 is TGTGCCAGCAGCTTAAATCTCGGGGGGGAAGGCCTAGGCGAAAAACTGTTTTTT.

The rearrangement uses TRBV7-9 and TRBJ2-1; D is unclear. Trimming took 1 base from V and 8 from J, leaving 12 bases between them. The CDR3 length is 14 residues. The germline gives CDR1 SEHNR, CDR2 FQNEAQ (reference sequence). The CDR3 DNA is TGTGCCAGCAGCTTAGTGTCAGAATCTGATGAGCAGTTCTTC. Its translation is CASSLVSESDEQFF.